The clone carrying this T cell receptor beta chain was found once. This specimen belongs to a study of blood T cell repertoires in COVID-19. Study as a whole: The samples span acute and convalescent COVID-19 from the United States, Italy and Spain. The analysed material was cDNA or gDNA that came from T cells, B-cell-depleted T cells, or PBMCs.

The germline gives CDR1 SGHAT, CDR2 FQNNGV. The length of the CDR3 is 13 residues. The ends were cut back, 3 bases at V and 8 bases at J, with 13 bases in the middle. Authors' data handling: By means of reference gene primer amplification, nucleated cell counts were estimated. Clones were read by immunoSEQ multiplex PCR, and TCRdb kept only the in-frame ones, dropping some. V and J calls and clone size follow that table, whereas D and trimming were derived from the DNA. The sample has some 97,000 clones; approximately 86% are singletons. Sample: peripheral blood. V and J are TRBV11-2 and TRBJ1-2, with unresolved D. The TCR was taken from a human donor in a cohort sampled during active COVID-19. CDR3 sequence (DNA): TGTGCCAGCAGCTTGGACTTACCCCGGGGCTACACCTTC. As protein: CASSLDLPRGYTF. Filled out from reference TRBV11-2 and TRBJ1-2, the complete variable domain reads EAGVAQSPRYKIIEKRQSVAFWCNPISGHATLYWYQQILGQGPKLLIQFQNNGVVDDSQLPKDRFSAERLKGVDSTLKIQPAKLEDSAVYLCASSLDLPRGYTFGSGTRLTVV.